Following are 10 T cell receptor beta chains from one sample sequenced in a study of Ad26.COV2.S vaccination and SARS-CoV-2 variants. Treatment given: approximately 18 received Ad26.COV2.S at low or high dose, single or two shots; roughly five received placebo; per-sample allocation not given. Samples came from day 63 after the first vaccine or placebo injection. Clones were read by immunoSEQ multiplex PCR, and TCRdb kept only the in-frame ones, dropping some. The table records hundreds of thousands of clones, 70% to 90% of them present only once. Sequenced material: peripheral blood, taken in a trial of Ad26.COV2.S vaccine versus placebo. The receptors were sampled from a person between 18 and 60 years old who received the Ad26.COV2.S COVID-19 vaccine or a placebo.

In its sample, this clone was seen once. V gene TRBV28 combines with J gene TRBJ1-1, with TRBD1 as a possible D gene (5 bases). Trimming stripped 3 bases from V and 7 bases from J, with 15 bases between. Germline V gene data show CDR1 as MDHEN and CDR2 as SYDVKM. The CDR3 is 14 residues long. This CDR3 is CASSFHEGQDEAFF. In DNA form, the CDR3 reads TGTGCCAGCAGTTTTCATGAGGGGCAAGATGAAGCTTTCTTT.

The chain joins TRBV30 to TRBJ2-2; D remains ambiguous. This CDR3 is 13 amino acids long. V gave up 2 bases and J gave up 1 base, with 5 bases separating them. Germline V gene lookup returns CDR1 GTSNPN and CDR2 SVGIG (reference sequence). The CDR3 nucleotides are TGTGCCTGGAGTCAAAAGAACACCGGGGAGCTGTTTTTT. Its translation is CAWSQKNTGELFF.

This clone was picked up a small number of times. This chain joins TRBV11-2 and TRBJ2-6; the D gene is possibly TRBD1 (6 bases). Trimming cost V 5 bases and J 5 bases, with 13 bases left between them. The CDR3 is 15 amino acids. The V gene's germline CDR1 is SGHAT and CDR2 FQNNGV. CDR3 residues: CASSPGQSRANVLTF. In DNA, the CDR3 is TGTGCCAGCAGCCCCGGACAGTCAAGGGCCAACGTCCTGACTTTC.

This chain joins TRBV27 and TRBJ1-2; the D gene is possibly TRBD1 (6 bases). There are 15 residues in the CDR3. Per the germline V gene, CDR1 is MNHEY and CDR2 is SMNVEV (reference sequence). With 5 bases removed from V and 8 bases from J, the gap between germline ends came to 21 bases. The CDR3 is CASSREGGGAGGYTF. The CDR3 DNA reads as TGTGCCAGCAGTCGGGAAGGCGGGGGGGCAGGGGGCTACACCTTC.

This CDR3 is CASRAWRSNQPQHF. The CDR3 nucleotides read TGTGCCAGTAGAGCCTGGCGCAGCAATCAGCCCCAGCATTTT. J is TRBJ1-5 and V is TRBV19; D gene uncertain. The CDR3 runs to 14 residues. The ends were cut back, 6 bases at V and 1 base at J, with 10 bases in the middle. The germline V gene encodes CDR1 LNHDA and CDR2 SQIVND (reference sequence).

The gene calls are TRBV28 and TRBJ2-7, with D hard to call. V was clipped by 4 bases and J by 5 bases, with 12 bases between them. The germline V gene encodes CDR1 MDHEN and CDR2 SYDVKM. This CDR3 spans 13 amino acids. As DNA, the CDR3 is TGTGCCAGCAGTTGGTCTTATGTCGACGAGCAGTACTTC. Its protein is CASSWSYVDEQYF.

This chain links TRBV7-9 with TRBJ1-3; the D is unclear. Trimming cost V 2 bases and J 9 bases, with 17 bases left between them. Germline CDR1 reads SEHNR; CDR2 reads FQNEAQ (reference sequence). This CDR3 contains 15 residues. DNA for the CDR3: TGTGCCAGCAGCTTATTGGAGGACCAACGGGGCACCATATATTTT. Translating gives CASSLLEDQRGTIYF.

This clone appeared a single time. The gene calls are TRBV12-3 or TRBV12-4 and TRBJ2-5, with TRBD2 matching 7 bases. CDR3 length equals 13 residues. Trimming cost V 5 bases and J 5 bases; bases outside gene matches: 5. DNA of the CDR3: TGTGCCAGCAGTCGACTAGCCCGCGAGACCCAGTACTTC. As protein: CASSRLARETQYF.

V and J are TRBV13 and TRBJ1-6; 11 nucleotides match TRBD1. The germline gives CDR1 PRHDT, CDR2 FYEKMQ (reference sequence). The CDR3 runs to 16 residues. Losses at the gene ends were 4 bases for V and 9 bases for J; bases not matched to a gene: 8. The CDR3 loop reads CASSSRDRGWVSPLHF. The CDR3 DNA is TGTGCCAGCAGCTCTCGGGACAGGGGGTGGGTTTCACCCCTCCACTTT.

This clone occurred once. The J gene is TRBJ1-6, the V gene TRBV14; the D is unclear. The CDR3 is made up of 16 amino acids. Between the trimmed V and J ends, which lost 4 bases and 9 bases, there was a span of 19 bases. Per germline, CDR1 SGHDN and CDR2 FVKESK. For the CDR3, the DNA is TGTGCCAGCAGCCTCTCGGGCCATCCGGGTGGTTCACCCCTCCACTTT. As protein: CASSLSGHPGGSPLHF.